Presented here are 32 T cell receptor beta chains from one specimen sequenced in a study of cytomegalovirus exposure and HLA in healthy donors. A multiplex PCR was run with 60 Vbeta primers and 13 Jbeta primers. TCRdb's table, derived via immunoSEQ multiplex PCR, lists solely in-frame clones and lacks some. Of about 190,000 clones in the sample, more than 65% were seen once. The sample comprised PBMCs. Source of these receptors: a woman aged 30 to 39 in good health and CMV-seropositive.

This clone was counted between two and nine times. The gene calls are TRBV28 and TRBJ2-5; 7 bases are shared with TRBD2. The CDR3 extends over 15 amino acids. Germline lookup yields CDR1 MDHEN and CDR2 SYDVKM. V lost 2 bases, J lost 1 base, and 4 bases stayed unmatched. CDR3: CASSLLAEAQETQYF. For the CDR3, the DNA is TGTGCCAGCAGTTTACTAGCGGAGGCCCAAGAGACCCAGTACTTC.

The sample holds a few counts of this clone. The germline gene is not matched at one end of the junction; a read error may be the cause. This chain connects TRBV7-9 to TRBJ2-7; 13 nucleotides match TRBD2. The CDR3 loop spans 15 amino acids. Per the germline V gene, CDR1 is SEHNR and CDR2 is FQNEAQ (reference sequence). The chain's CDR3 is CSSSPGLAGLDEQYF. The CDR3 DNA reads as TGTTCCAGCAGCCCGGGACTAGCGGGACTCGACGAGCAGTACTTC.

The CDR3 is CASSLPGRDSPLHF. The CDR3 DNA sequence: TGTGCCAGCAGCTTACCGGGGAGGGATTCACCCCTCCACTTT. This chain links TRBV7-6 with TRBJ1-6; no definite D call. V dropped 2 bases and J dropped 8 bases, with 10 bases sitting between them. CDR3 length equals 14 residues. Germline CDR1 SGHVS, CDR2 FNYEAQ.

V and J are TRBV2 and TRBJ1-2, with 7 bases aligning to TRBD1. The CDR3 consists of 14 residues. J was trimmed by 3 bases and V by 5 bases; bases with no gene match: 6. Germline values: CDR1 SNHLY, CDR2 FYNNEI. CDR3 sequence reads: CASSNPGTDYGYTF. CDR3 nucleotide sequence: TGTGCCAGCAGTAACCCCGGGACAGACTATGGCTACACCTTC.

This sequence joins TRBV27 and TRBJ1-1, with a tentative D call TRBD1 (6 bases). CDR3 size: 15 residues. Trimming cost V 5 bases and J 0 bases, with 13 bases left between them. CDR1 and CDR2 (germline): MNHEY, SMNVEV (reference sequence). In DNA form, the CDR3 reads TGTGCCAGCAGTCCGGGGGGGCCCCTGAACACTGAAGCTTTCTTT. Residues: CASSPGGPLNTEAFF.

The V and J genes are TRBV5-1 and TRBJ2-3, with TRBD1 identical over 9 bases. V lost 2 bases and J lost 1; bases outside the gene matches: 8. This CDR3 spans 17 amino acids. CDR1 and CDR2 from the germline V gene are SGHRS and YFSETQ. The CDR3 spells CASSLDTGGLGTDTQYF. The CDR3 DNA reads TGCGCCAGCAGCTTAGATACAGGGGGCCTTGGCACAGATACGCAGTATTTT. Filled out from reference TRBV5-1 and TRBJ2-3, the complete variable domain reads KAGVTQTPRYLIKTRGQQVTLSCSPISGHRSVSWYQQTPGQGLQFLFEYFSETQRNKGNFPGRFSGRQFSNSRSEMNVSTLELGDSALYLCASSLDTGGLGTDTQYFGPGTRLTVL.

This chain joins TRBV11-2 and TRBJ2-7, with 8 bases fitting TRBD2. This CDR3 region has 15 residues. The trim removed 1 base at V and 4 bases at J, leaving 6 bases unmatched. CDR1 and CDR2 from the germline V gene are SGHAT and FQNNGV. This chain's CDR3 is CASSLGPAGVYEQYF. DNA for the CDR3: TGTGCCAGCAGCTTAGGGCCAGCGGGAGTATACGAGCAGTACTTC.

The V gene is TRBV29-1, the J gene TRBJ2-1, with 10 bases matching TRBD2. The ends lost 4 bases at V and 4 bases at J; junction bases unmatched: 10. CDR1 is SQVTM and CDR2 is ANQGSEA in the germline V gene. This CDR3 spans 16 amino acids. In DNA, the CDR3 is TGCAGCGTTGTCGGCCTAGCGGGAGAGTTTTACAATGAGCAGTTCTTC. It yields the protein CSVVGLAGEFYNEQFF.

The CDR3 DNA is TGTGCCAGCAGTTTGACTAGCGGGGGCTCCTACGAGCAGTACTTC. This gives the protein CASSLTSGGSYEQYF. The rearrangement uses TRBV27 and TRBJ2-7, with 12 bases identical to TRBD2. The CDR3 runs to 15 residues. Germline V CDR1 and CDR2: MNHEY, SMNVEV (reference sequence). Losses at the gene ends were 3 bases for V and 0 bases for J; bases not matched to a gene: 0.

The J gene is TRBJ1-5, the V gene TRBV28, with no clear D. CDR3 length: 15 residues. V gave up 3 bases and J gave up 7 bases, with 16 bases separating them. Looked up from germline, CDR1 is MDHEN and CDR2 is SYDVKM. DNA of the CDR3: TGTGCCAGCAGTTTTTTTGCGGGCCCCAGGCAGCCCCAGCATTTT. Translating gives CASSFFAGPRQPQHF.

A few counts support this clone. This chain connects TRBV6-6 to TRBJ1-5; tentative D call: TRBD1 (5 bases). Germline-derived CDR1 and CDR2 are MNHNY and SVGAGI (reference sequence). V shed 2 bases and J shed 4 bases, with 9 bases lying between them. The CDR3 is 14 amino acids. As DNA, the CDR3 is TGTGCCAGCAGTTACGCGGGGGGAAATCAGCCCCAGCATTTT. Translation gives CASSYAGGNQPQHF.

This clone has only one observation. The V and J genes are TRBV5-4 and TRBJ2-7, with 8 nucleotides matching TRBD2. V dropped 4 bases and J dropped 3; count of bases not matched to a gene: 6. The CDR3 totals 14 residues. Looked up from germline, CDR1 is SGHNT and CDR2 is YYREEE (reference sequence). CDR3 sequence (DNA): TGTGCCAGCAGCCTGGGCGGGAGGCTCTACGAGCAGTACTTC. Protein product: CASSLGGRLYEQYF.

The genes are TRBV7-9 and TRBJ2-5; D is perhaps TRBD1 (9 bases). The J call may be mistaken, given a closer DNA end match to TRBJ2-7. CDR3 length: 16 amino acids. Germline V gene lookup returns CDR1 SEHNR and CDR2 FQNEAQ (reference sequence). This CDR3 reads CASSLAGGGQGYEQYF. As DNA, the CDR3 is TGTGCCAGCAGCTTAGCCGGGGGGGGACAGGGCTACGAGCAGTACTTC.

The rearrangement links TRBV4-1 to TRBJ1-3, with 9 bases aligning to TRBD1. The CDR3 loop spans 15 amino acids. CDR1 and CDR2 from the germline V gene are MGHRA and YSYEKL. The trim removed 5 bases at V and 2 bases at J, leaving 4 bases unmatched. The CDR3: CASSADRGAGNTIYF. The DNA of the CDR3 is TGCGCCAGCAGCGCGGACAGGGGAGCTGGAAACACCATATATTTT.

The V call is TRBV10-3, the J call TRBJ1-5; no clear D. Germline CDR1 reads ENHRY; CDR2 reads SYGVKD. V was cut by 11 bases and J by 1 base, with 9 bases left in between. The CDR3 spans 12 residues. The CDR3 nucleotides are TGTGCCTCAGGTGCGAGCAATCAGCCCCAGCATTTT. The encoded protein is CASGASNQPQHF.

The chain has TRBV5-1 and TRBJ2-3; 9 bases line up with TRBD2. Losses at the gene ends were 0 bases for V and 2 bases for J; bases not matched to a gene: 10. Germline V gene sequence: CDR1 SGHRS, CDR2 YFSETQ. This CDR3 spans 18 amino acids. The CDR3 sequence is CASSLAPSGRTLTDTQYF. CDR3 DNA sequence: TGCGCCAGCAGCTTGGCTCCCAGCGGGAGGACTCTCACAGATACGCAGTATTTT.

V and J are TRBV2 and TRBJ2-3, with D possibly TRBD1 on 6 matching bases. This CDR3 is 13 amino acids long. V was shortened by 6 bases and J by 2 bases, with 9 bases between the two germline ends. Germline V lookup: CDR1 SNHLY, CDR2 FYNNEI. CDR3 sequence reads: CASSRDNTDTQYF. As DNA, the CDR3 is TGTGCCAGCAGCAGGGACAACACAGATACGCAGTATTTT.

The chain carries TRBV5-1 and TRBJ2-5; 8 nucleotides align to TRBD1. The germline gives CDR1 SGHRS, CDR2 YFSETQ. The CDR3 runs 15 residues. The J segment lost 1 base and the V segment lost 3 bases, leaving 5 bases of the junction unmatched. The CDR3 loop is CASSYRQGFQETQYF. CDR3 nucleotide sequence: TGCGCCAGCAGCTATAGACAGGGGTTCCAAGAGACCCAGTACTTC. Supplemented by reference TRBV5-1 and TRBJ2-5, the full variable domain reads KAGVTQTPRYLIKTRGQQVTLSCSPISGHRSVSWYQQTPGQGLQFLFEYFSETQRNKGNFPGRFSGRQFSNSRSEMNVSTLELGDSALYLCASSYRQGFQETQYFGPGTRLLVL.

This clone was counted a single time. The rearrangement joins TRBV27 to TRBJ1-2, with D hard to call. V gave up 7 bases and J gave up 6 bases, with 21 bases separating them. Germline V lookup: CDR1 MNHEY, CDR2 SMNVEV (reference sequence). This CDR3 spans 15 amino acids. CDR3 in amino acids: CASTTSPGRFDGYTF. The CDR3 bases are TGTGCCAGCACCACTAGTCCCGGACGGTTCGATGGCTACACCTTC.

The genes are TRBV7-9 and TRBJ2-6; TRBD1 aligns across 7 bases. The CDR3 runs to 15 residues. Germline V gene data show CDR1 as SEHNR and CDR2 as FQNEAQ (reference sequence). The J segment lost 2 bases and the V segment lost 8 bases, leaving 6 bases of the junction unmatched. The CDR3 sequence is CASLIGGAGANVLTF. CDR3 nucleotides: TGTGCCAGCCTAATAGGGGGCGCTGGGGCCAACGTCCTGACTTTC.

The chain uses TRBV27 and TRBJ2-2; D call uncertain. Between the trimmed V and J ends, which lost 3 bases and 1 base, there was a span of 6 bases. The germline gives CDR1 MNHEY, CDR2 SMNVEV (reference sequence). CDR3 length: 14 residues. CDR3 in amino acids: CASSFSGNTGELFF. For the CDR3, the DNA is TGTGCCAGCAGTTTTTCCGGGAACACCGGGGAGCTGTTTTTT.

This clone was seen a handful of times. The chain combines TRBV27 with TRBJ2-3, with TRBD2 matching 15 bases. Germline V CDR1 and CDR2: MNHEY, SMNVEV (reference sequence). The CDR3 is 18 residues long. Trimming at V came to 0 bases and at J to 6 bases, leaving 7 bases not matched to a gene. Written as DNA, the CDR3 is TGTGCCAGCAGTTTATCGGGACTAGCGGGAGGACGGCCGGATACGCAGTATTTT. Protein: CASSLSGLAGGRPDTQYF.

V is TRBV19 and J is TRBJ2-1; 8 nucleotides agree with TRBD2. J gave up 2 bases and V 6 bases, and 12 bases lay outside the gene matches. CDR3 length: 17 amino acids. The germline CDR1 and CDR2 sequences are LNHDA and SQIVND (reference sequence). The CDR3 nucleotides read TGTGCCAGTAGCGGGACTAGTCAGGGGAAGCCCTACAATGAGCAGTTCTTC. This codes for CASSGTSQGKPYNEQFF.

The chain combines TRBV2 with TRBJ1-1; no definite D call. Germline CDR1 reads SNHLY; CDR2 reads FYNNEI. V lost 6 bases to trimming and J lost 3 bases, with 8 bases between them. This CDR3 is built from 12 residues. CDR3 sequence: CASRGGYTEAFF. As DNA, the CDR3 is TGTGCCAGCAGGGGAGGATACACTGAAGCTTTCTTT. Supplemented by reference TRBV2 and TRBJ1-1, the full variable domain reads EPEVTQTPSHQVTQMGQEVILRCVPISNHLYFYWYRQILGQKVEFLVSFYNNEISEKSEIFDDQFSVERPDGSNFTLKIRSTKLEDSAMYFCASRGGYTEAFFGQGTRLTVV.

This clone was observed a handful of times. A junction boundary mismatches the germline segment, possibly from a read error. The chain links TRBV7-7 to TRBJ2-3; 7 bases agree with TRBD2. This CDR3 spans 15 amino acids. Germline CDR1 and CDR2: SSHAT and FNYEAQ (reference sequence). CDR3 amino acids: CASSTGSPGGDTQYF. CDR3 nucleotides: TGTGCTAGCAGCACTGGGTCCCCGGGAGGAGATACGCAGTATTTT. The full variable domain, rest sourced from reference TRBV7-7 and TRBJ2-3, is GAGVSQSPRYKVTKRGQDVTLRCDPISSHATLYWYQQALGQGPEFLTYFNYEAQPDKSGLPSDRFSAERPEGSISTLTIQRTEQRDSAMYRCASSTGSPGGDTQYFGPGTRLTVL.

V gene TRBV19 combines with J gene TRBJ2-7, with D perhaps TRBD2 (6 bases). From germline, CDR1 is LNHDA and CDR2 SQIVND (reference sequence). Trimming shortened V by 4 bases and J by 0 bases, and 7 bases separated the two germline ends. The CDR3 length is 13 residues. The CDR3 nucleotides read TGTGCCAGTAGTAGTAGCGGCTCCTACGAGCAGTACTTC. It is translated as CASSSSGSYEQYF.

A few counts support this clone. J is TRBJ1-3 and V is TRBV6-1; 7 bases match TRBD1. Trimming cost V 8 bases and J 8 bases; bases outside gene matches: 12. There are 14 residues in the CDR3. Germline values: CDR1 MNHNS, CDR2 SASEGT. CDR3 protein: CASRQGLNAHTIYF. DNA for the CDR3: TGTGCCAGCCGACAGGGATTAAATGCCCACACCATATATTTT.

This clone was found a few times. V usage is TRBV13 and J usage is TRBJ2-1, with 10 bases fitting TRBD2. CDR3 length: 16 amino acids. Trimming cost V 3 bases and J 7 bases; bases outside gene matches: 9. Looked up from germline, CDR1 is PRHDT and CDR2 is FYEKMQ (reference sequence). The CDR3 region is CASSFPQGLARNEQFF. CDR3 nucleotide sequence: TGTGCCAGCAGCTTCCCCCAGGGACTAGCGAGAAATGAGCAGTTCTTC.

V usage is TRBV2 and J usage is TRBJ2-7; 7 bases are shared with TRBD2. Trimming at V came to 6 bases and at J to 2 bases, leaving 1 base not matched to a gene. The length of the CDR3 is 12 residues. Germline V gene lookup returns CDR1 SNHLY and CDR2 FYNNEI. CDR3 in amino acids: CASRRETYEQYF. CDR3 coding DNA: TGTGCCAGCAGGCGGGAGACCTACGAGCAGTACTTC.

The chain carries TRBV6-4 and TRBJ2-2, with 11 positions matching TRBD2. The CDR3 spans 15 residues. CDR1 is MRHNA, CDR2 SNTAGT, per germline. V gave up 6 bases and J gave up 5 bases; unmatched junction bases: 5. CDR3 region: CASRSTSGNTGELFF. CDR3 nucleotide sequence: TGTGCCAGCAGATCGACTAGCGGGAATACCGGGGAGCTGTTTTTT.

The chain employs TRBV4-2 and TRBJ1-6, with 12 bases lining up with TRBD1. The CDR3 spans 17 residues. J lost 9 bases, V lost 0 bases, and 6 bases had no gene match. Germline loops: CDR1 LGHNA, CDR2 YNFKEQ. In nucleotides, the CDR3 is TGTGCCAGCAGCCAAGATCGGGGGACAGGGGGCGGTTCACCCCTCCACTTT. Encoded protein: CASSQDRGTGGGSPLHF.

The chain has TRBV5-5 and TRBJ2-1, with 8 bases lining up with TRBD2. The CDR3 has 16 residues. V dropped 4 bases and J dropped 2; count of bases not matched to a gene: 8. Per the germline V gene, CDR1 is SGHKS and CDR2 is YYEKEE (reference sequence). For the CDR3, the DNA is TGTGCCAGCAGCCTGATAGCGGGAAGCCCCTACAATGAGCAGTTCTTC. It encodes CASSLIAGSPYNEQFF.